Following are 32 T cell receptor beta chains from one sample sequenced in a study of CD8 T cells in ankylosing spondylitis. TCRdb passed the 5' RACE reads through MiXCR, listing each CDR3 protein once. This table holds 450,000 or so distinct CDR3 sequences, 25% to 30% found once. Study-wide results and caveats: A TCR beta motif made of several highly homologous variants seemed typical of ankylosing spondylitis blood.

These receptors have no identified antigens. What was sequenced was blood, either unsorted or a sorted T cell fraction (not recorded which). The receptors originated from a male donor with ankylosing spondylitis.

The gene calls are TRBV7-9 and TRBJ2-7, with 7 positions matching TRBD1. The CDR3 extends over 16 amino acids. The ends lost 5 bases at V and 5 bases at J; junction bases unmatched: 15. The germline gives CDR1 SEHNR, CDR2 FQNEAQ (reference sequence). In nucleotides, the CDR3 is TGTGCCAGCAGCCCGATCTCCGGGACAGAATTACACGAGCAGTACTTC. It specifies CASSPISGTELHEQYF.

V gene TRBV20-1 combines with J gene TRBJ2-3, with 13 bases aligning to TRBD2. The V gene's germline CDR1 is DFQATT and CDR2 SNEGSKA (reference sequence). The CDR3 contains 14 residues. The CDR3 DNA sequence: TGCAGGCCACTAGCGGGAGGGGACACAGATACGCAGTATTTT. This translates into CRPLAGGDTDTQYF.

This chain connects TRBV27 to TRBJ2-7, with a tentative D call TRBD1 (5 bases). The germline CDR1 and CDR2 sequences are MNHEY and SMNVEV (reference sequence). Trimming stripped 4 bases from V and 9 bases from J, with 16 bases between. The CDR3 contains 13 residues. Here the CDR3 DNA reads TGTGCCAGCAGTTCACTCCAGGGAAGGGGGCAGTACTTC. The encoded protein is CASSSLQGRGQYF.

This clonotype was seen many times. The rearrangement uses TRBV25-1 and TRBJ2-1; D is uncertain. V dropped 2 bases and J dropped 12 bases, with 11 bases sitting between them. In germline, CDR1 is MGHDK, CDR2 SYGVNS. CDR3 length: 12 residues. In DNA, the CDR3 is TGTGCCAGCAGTGAACGGGCCTGGAGGCAGTTCTTC. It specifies CASSERAWRQFF.

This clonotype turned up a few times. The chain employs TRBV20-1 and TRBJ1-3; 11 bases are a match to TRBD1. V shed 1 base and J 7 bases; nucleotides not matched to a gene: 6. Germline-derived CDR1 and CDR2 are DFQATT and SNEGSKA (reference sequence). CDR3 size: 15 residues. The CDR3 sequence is CSARGGQGAINTIYF. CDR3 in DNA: TGCAGTGCTAGAGGCGGACAGGGGGCGATTAACACCATATATTTT.

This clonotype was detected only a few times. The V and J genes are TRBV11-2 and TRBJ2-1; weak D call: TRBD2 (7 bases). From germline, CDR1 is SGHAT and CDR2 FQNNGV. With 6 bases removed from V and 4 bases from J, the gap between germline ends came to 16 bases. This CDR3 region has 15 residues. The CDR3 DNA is TGTGCCAGCAGACCCTGGGGGGGCTTATACAATGAGCAGTTCTTC. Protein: CASRPWGGLYNEQFF.

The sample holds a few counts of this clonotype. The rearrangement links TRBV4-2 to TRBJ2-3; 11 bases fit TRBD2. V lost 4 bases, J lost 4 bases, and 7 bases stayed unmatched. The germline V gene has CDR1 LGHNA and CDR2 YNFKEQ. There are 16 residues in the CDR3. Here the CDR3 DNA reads TGTGCCAGCAGCCTAGGGACTAGCGGTCGGCCAGATACGCAGTATTTT. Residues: CASSLGTSGRPDTQYF.

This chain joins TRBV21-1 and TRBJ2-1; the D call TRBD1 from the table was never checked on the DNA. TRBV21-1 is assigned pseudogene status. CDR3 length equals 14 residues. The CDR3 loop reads CARTGTGEYNEQFF. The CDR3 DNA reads TGTGCCAGGACCGGGACAGGGGAGTACAATGAGCAGTTCTTC.

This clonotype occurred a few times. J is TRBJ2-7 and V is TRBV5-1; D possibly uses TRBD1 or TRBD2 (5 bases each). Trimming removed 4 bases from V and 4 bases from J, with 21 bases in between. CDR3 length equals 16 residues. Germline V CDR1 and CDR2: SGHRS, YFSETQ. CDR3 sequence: CASSGALGSKSYEQYF. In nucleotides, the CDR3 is TGCGCCAGCAGCGGGGCTCTAGGGAGTAAATCGTACGAGCAGTACTTC. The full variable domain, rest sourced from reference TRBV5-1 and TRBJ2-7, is KAGVTQTPRYLIKTRGQQVTLSCSPISGHRSVSWYQQTPGQGLQFLFEYFSETQRNKGNFPGRFSGRQFSNSRSEMNVSTLELGDSALYLCASSGALGSKSYEQYFGPGTRLTVT.

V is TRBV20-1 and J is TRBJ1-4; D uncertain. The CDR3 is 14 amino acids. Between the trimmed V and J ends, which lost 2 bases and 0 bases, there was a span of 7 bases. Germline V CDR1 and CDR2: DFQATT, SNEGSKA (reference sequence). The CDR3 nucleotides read TGCAGTGCTAGAAGCGGATCAACTAATGAAAAACTGTTTTTT. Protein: CSARSGSTNEKLFF.

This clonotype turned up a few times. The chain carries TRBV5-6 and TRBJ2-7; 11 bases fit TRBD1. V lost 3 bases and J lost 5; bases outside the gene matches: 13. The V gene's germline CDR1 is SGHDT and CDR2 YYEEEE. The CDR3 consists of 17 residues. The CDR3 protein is CASSSYNRDRGINEQYV. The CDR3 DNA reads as TGTGCCAGCAGCTCTTATAACCGGGACAGGGGGATAAACGAGCAGTACGTC.

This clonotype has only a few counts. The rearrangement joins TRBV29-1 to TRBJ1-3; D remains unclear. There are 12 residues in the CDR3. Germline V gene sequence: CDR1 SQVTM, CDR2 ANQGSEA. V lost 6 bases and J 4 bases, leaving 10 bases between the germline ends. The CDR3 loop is CSVITPGNTIYF. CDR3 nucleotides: TGCAGCGTCATCACTCCGGGAAACACCATATATTTT.

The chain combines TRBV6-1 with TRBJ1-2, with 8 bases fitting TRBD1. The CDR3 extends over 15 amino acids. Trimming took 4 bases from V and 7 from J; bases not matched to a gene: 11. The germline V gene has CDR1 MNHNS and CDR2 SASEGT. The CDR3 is CASSVEHRQGIGYTF. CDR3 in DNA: TGTGCCAGCAGTGTCGAGCATCGACAGGGGATTGGCTACACCTTC.

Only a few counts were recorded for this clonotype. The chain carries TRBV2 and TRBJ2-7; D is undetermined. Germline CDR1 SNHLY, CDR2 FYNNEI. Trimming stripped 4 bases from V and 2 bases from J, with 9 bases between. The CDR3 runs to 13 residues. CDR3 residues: CASSATTTYEQYV. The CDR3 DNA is TGTGCCAGCAGTGCTACTACTACCTACGAGCAGTACGTC.

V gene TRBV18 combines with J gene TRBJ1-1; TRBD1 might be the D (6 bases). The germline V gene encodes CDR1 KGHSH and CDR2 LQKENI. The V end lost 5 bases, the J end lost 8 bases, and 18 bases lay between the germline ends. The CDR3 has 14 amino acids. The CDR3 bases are TGTGCCAGCTCATCCGGACAGTCTTGGGACGAAGCTTTCTTT. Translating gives CASSSGQSWDEAFF.

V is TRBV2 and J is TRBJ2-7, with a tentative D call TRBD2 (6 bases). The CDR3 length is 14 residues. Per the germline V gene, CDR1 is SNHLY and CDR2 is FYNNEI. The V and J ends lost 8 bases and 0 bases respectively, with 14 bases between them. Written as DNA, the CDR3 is TGTGCCAGCGCAAAGGACGGGAGCTCCTACGAGCAGTACTTC. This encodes CASAKDGSSYEQYF.

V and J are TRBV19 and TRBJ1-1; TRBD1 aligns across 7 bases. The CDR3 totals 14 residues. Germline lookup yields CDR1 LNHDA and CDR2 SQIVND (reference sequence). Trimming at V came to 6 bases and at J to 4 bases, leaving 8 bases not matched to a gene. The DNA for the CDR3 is TGTGCCAGTAGGGACAGGAGCGGTAGCACTGAAGCTTTCTTT. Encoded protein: CASRDRSGSTEAFF.

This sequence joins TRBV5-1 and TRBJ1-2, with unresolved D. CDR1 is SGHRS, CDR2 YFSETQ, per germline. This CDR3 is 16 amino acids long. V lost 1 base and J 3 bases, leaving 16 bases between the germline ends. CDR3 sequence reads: CASSLNPNQEYYGYTF. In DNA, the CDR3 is TGCGCCAGCAGCTTGAATCCAAACCAGGAGTACTATGGCTACACCTTC. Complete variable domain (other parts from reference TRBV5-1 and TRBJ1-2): KAGVTQTPRYLIKTRGQQVTLSCSPISGHRSVSWYQQTPGQGLQFLFEYFSETQRNKGNFPGRFSGRQFSNSRSEMNVSTLELGDSALYLCASSLNPNQEYYGYTFGSGTRLTVV.

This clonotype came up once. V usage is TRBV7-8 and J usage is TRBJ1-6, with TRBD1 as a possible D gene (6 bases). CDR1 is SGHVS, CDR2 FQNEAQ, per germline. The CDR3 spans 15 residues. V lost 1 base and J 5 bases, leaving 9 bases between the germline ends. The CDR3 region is CASSLGTEDNSPLHF. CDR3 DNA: TGTGCCAGCAGCTTAGGGACAGAAGATAATTCACCCCTCCACTTT.

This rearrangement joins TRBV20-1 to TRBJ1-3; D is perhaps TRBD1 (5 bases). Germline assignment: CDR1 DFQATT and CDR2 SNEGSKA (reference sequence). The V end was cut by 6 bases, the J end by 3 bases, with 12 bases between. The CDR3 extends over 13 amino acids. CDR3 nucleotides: TGCAGTGCCCCCGGGACTTTTGGAAACACCATATATTTT. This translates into CSAPGTFGNTIYF.

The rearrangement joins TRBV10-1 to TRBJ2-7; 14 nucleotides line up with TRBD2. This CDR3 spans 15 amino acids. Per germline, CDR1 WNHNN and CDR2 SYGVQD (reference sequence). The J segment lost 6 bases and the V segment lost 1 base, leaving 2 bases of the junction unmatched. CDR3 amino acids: CASSEWTSGRLEQYF. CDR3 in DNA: TGCGCCAGCAGTGAGTGGACTAGCGGGAGGCTCGAGCAGTACTTC.

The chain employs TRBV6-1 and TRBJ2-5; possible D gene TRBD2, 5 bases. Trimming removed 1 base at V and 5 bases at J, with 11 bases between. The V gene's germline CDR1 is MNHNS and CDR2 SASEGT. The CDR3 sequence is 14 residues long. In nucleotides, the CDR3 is TGTGCCAGCAGTGAAGGAGACACGGGGGAGACCCAGTACTTC. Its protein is CASSEGDTGETQYF.

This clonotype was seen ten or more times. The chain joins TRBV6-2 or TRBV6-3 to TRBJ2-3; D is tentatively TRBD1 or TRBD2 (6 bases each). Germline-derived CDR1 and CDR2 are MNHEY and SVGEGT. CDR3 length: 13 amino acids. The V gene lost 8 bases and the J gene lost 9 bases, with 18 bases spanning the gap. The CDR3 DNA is TGTGCCAGCGCCCAAGGGGGGAGGCCAACGCAGTATTTT. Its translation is CASAQGGRPTQYF.

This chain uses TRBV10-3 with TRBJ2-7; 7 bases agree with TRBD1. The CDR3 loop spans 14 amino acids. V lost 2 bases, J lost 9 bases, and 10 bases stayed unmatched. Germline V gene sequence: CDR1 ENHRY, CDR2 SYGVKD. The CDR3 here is CAISEEGAQSWQYV. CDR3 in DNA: TGTGCCATCAGTGAGGAGGGGGCTCAGTCGTGGCAGTACGTC.

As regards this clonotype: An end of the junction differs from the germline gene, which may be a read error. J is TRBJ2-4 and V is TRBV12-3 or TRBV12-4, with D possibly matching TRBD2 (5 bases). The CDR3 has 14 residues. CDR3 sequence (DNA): TGTGCCAGCAGCCCTTCAGCGGCCATTGGGAGTAGGGACTTC. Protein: CASSPSAAIGSRDF.

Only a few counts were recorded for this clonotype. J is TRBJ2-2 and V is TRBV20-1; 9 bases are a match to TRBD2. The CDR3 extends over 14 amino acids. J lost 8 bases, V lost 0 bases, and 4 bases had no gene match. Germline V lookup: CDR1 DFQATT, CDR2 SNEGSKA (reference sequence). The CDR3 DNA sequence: TGCAGTGCTAGAGAAGGACTAGCGATTGGGGAGCTGTTTTTT. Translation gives CSAREGLAIGELFF.

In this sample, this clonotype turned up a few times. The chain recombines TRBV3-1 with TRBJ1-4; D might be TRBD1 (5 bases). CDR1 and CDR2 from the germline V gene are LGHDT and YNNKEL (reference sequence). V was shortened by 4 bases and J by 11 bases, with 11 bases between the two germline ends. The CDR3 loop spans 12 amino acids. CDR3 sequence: CASSLEGRKLFF. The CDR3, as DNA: TGTGCCAGCAGCCTCGAGGGGCGGAAACTGTTTTTT.

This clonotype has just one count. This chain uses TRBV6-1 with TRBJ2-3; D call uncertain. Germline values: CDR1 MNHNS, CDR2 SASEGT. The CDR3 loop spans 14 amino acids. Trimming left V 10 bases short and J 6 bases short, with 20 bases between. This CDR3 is CAISEWSSSDTQYF. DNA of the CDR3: TGTGCCATCTCCGAATGGAGCTCCAGCGATACGCAGTATTTT.

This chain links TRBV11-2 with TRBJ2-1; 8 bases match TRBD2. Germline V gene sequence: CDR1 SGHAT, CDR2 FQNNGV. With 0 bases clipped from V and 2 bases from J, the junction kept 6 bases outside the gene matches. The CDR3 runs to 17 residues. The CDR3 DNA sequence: TGTGCCAGCAGCTTAGAGGCCGGGAGGGCCCCCTACAATGAGCAGTTCTTC. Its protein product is CASSLEAGRAPYNEQFF.

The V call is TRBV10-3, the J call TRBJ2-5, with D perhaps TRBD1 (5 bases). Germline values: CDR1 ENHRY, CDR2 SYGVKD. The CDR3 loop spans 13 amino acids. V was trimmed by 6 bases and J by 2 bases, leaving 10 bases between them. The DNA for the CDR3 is TGTGCCATCAGGGAGAGACAGCAAGAGACCCAGTACTTC. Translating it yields CAIRERQQETQYF.

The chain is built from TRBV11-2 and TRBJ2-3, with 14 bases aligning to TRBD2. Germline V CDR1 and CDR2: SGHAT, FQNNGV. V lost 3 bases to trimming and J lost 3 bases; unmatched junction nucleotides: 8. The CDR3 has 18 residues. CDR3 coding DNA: TGTGCCAGCAGCTTCTTGTCTGGGACTAGCGGGAGAACAGATACGCAGTATTTT. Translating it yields CASSFLSGTSGRTDTQYF.

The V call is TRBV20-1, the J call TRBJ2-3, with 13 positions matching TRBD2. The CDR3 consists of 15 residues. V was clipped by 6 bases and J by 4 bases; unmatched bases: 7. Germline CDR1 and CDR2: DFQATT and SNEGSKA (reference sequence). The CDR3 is CSARTSGSSSDTQYF. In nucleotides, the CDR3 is TGCAGTGCAAGGACTAGCGGGAGTAGTTCAGATACGCAGTATTTT.